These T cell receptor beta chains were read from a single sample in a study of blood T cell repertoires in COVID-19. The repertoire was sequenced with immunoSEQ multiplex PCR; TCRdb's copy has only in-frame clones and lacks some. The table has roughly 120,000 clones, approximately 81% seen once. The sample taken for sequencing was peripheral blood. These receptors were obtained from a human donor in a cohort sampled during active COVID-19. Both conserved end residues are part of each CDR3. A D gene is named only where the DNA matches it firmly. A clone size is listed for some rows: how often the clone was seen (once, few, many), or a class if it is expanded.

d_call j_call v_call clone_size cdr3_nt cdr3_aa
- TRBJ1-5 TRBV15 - TGTGCCACCAGCAGAGATTCTGGGGCAGGGTATCAGCCCCAGCATTTT CATSRDSGAGYQPQHF
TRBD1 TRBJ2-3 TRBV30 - TGTGCCTGGAGTGGAGGGGGCCTCACAGATACGCAGTATTTT CAWSGGGLTDTQYF
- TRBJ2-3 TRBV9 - TGTGCCAGCAGCGTTTCCAGCGTGTACACAGATACGCAGTATTTT CASSVSSVYTDTQYF
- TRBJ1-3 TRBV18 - TGTGCCAGCTCAACAGACTCTGGAAACACCATATATTTT CASSTDSGNTIYF
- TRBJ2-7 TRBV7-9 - TGTGCCAGCAGCTTAGAACTGGTCTCGGACGAGCAGTACTTC CASSLELVSDEQYF
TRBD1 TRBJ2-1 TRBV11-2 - TGTGCCAGCAGGTCGCCTGACAGGGGCGCCTACAATGAGCAGTTCTTC CASRSPDRGAYNEQFF
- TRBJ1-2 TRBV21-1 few TGTGCCAGCAGCAAAGGGACAGGGGCGTACGGCTACACCTTC CASSKGTGAYGYTF
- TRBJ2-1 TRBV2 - TGTGCCAGCAGTGCGGGACTCCAAAGCTCCTACAATGAGCAGTTCTTC CASSAGLQSSYNEQFF
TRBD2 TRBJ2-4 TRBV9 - TGTGCCAGCAGCCCCCACGGACTAGCGGGGGGGCCGGTGCTAGCCAAAAACATTCAGTACTTC CASSPHGLAGGPVLAKNIQYF
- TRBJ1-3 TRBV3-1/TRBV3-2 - TGTGCCAGCAGCGGAGTTAGTCCCATTTACACACGAAACACCATATATTTT CASSGVSPIYTRNTIYF
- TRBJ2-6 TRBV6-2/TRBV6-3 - TGTGCCAGCAGTTTTCAGGCCAAGTTAGCGAGGGGGGCCAACGTCCTGACTTTC CASSFQAKLARGANVLTF
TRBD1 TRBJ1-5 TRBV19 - TGTGCCAGTCAACCCGACAGGGATCAGCCCCAGCATTTT CASQPDRDQPQHF
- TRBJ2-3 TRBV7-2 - TGTGCCAGCAGCACGCCCAGGGTTAGATATACGCAGTATTTT CASSTPRVRYTQYF
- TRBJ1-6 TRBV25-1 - TGTGCCAGCGCCTTGACGGGGATCAATTCACCCCTCCACTTT CASALTGINSPLHF
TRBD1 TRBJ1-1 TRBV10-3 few TGTGCCATCAGCACCGGGACAGCCAACACTGAAGCTTTCTTT CAISTGTANTEAFF
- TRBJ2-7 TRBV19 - TGTGCCAGTAAAGGGACACTTGCCTCCTACGAGCAGTACTTC CASKGTLASYEQYF
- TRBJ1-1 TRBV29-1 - TGCAGCGTGCTCGGGGAGGGTAACACTGAAGCTTTCTTT CSVLGEGNTEAFF
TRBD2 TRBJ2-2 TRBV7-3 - TGTGCCAGCAGCTTAGACGGGGGGTCCACCGGGGAGCTGTTTTTT CASSLDGGSTGELFF
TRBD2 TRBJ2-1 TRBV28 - TGTGCCAGCAGGGTCACTCGGGGGGGCAACAATGAGCAGTTCTTC CASRVTRGGNNEQFF
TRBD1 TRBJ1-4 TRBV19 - TGTGCCAGTACCGACAGGGCGGGCGATGAAAAACTGTTTTTT CASTDRAGDEKLFF
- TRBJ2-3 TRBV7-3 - TGTGCCAGCAGCTTAACGGGCCGGGGGGCTATCGTTAGCACAGATACGCAGTATTTT CASSLTGRGAIVSTDTQYF
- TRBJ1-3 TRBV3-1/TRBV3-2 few TGTGCCAGCAGCGCAGGGTCCGGCTCTGGAAACACCATATATTTT CASSAGSGSGNTIYF
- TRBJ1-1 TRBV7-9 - TGTGCCAGCAGCTTAGGAGCGGGGGCGAACACTGAAGCTTTCTTT CASSLGAGANTEAFF
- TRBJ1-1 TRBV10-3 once TGTGCCATCAGTGAAGGAGCGAACACTGAAGCTTTCTTT CAISEGANTEAFF
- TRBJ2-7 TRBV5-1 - TGCGCCAGCAGCTTTAGCACCAGCTCCTACGAGCAGTACTTC CASSFSTSSYEQYF
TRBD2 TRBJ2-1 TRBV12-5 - TGTGCTAGTGGCCAAAGCGGGGGTTCCTACAATGAGCAGTTCTTC CASGQSGGSYNEQFF
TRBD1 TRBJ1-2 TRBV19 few TGTGCCAGTAGTATAGCGGGACAGGGTGAACGGTATGGCTACACCTTC CASSIAGQGERYGYTF
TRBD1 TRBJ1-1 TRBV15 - TGTGCCACCAGGTTCGGACAGGCCACTGAAGCTTTCTTT CATRFGQATEAFF
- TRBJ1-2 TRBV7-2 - TGTGCCAGCAGCCTTCGGGGCGACAGGCGAATCTATGGCTACACCTTC CASSLRGDRRIYGYTF
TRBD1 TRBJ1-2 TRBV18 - TGTGCCAGCTCACCACTGACAGGGGAGGGTGGCTACACCTTC CASSPLTGEGGYTF
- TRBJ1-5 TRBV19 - TGTGCCAGTAGTATGGAGGGGAGTCAGCCCCAGCATTTT CASSMEGSQPQHF
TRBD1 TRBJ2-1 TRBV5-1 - TGCGCCAGCAGCTTGCCGGGACAGGGGATGAGGAATGAGCAGTTCTTC CASSLPGQGMRNEQFF
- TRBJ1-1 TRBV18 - TGTGCCAGCTCACCACCGGGGCTGAACACTGAAGCTTTCTTT CASSPPGLNTEAFF
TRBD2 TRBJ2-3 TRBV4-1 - TGCGCCAGCAGCCCCCTGACTAGCGGGATCACAGATACGCAGTATTTT CASSPLTSGITDTQYF
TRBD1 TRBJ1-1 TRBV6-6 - TGTGCCAGCTCGGACAGGGGAAACACTGAAGCTTTCTTT CASSDRGNTEAFF
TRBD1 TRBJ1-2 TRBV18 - TGTGCCAGCTCACCCACCGGGACAGGCTCTATAGGGTACACCTTC CASSPTGTGSIGYTF
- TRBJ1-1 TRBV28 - TGTGCCAGCAGTCAATTAATGAGCGGGGAGAACACTGAAGCTTTCTTT CASSQLMSGENTEAFF
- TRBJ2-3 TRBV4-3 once TGCGCCAGCAGCCAAGATCTAGTGCCGTCAGCAGATACGCAGTATTTT CASSQDLVPSADTQYF
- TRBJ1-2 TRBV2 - TGTGCCAGCAGCGACACAGGGAGGGGGTATGGCTACACCTTC CASSDTGRGYGYTF
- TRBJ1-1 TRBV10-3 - TGTGCCATCAGTAGTACAGGGTTGAGCACTGAAGCTTTCTTT CAISSTGLSTEAFF
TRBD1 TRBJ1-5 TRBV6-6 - TGTGCCAGCAGAGACAGGGTGGTGGGTCAGCCCCAGCATTTT CASRDRVVGQPQHF
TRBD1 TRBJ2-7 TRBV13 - TGTGCCAGCAGCCCGAGACAGGGGGCCTACGAGCAGTACTTC CASSPRQGAYEQYF
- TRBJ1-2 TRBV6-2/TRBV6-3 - TGTGCCAGCAGTCGCCTGGACAGCTATGGCTACACCTTC CASSRLDSYGYTF
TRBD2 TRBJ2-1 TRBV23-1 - TGCGCCAGCAGCCGCCCCCCACTAGCGGGGAGGGAGTCGGCCGGAAACAATGAGCAGTTCTTC CASSRPPLAGRESAGNNEQFF
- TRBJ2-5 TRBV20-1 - TGCAGTGCGCCGGTCCAAGAGACCCAGTACTTC CSAPVQETQYF
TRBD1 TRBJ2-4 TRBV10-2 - TGCGCCAGCAGTGCCAGGACAGGGGCCAAAAACATTCAGTACTTC CASSARTGAKNIQYF
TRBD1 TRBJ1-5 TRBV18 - TGTGCCAGCTCACCGGCGGGACAGTCCAATCAGCCCCAGCATTTT CASSPAGQSNQPQHF
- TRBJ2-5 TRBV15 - TGTGCCACCAGCAGTATTAGCGGAAAACAAGAGACCCAGTACTTC CATSSISGKQETQYF
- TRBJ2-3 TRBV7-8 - TGTGCCAGCAGCCCCTACACAGATACGCAGTATTTT CASSPYTDTQYF
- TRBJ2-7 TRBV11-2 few TGTGCCAGCAGCCGAGGACAGAGGCAGTACTTC CASSRGQRQYF
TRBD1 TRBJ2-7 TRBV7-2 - TGTGCCAGCAGCCCCCGGTACGGGACAGGGCTTCGCGAGCAGTACTTC CASSPRYGTGLREQYF
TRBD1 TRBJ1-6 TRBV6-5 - TGTGCCAGCAGTTACTCAGCGGGGACAGGGGATTCACCCCTCCACTTT CASSYSAGTGDSPLHF
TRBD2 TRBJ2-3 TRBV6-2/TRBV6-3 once TGTGCCAGCAGTTACCCGACAGGGGATGGTAGCGGGGGGGCTAGCACAGATACGCAGTATTTT CASSYPTGDGSGGASTDTQYF
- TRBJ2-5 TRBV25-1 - TGTGCCAGCCAAAGGGACGGGGGAAGGGAGACCCAGTACTTC CASQRDGGRETQYF